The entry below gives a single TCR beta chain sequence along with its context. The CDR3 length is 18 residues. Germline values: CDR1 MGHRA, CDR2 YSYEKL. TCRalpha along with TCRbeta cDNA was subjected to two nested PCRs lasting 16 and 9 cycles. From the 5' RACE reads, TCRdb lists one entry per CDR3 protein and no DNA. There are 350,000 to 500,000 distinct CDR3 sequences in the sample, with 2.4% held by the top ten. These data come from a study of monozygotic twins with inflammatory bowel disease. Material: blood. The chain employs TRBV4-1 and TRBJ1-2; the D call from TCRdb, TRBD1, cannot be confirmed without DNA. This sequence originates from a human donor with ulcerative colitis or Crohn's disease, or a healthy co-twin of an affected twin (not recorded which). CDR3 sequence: CASSLLPPATGRDYGYTF.